This section outlines one T cell receptor beta chain sequence together with its context. No antigen is known for it. The data derive from a study of T cell clusters in autoimmune cytopenias. Background on the study: TRB sequencing had a median about 50,000 reads and approximately 2,200 distinct clonotypes per sample.

TRB amplification used approximately 270 ng of peripheral blood genomic DNA. Germline values: CDR1 MNHEY, CDR2 SVGEGT. The CDR3 contains 15 residues. TRB was amplified by touch-down multiplex PCR, primer pools A and B combined. TCRdb reanalyzed the multiplex PCR reads, giving one entry per CDR3 protein sequence and no DNA. This sample's table reports 7,800 or so distinct CDR3 sequences. Findings of the study overall: Clustering suggested that physiological T cell clusters were missing in primary autoimmune cytopenia patients.

Material: peripheral blood. V is TRBV6-2 or TRBV6-3 and J is TRBJ2-1; TCRdb's D call of TRBD2 is untestable without DNA. This clonotype was sampled from a human donor with an autoimmune cytopenia or autoimmune hepatitis (not recorded which). CDR3 loop: CASSPTSGIYNEQFF.